These 4 T cell receptor beta chains were sequenced from one sample in a study of blood T cell repertoires in COVID-19. Measured with immunoSEQ multiplex PCR; TCRdb has only the in-frame clones, and not every one. The repertoire holds 150,000 or so clones, with over 75% as singletons. The sequenced material came from PBMCs or T cells enriched from blood (not recorded which). These receptors were taken from a human donor with acute COVID-19. The donor label of this sample is uncertain.

A word on this clone: Other DNA sequences in the sample encode the same CDR3. The V and J genes are TRBV5-1 and TRBJ1-4; maybe TRBD1 (5 bases). CDR1 is SGHRS and CDR2 is YFSETQ in the germline V gene. The CDR3 covers 15 residues. Deletions cut 0 bases from V and 0 bases from J, with 6 bases between. The CDR3: CASSLGGATNEKLFF. CDR3 sequence (DNA): TGCGCCAGCAGCTTGGGGGGCGCAACTAATGAAAAACTGTTTTTT.

This chain joins TRBV7-3 and TRBJ1-6, with D possibly TRBD1 on 6 matching bases. Germline V gene lookup returns CDR1 SGHTA and CDR2 FQGTGA. CDR3 length: 15 residues. With 2 bases removed from V and 10 bases from J, the gap between germline ends came to 15 bases. CDR3 region: CASSLGQGMDSPLHF. Here the CDR3 DNA reads TGTGCCAGCAGCTTAGGTCAGGGGATGGACTCACCCCTCCACTTT.

V gene TRBV30 combines with J gene TRBJ2-2, with D maybe TRBD1 (6 bases). V was clipped by 4 bases and J by 2 bases, with 11 bases between them. Germline values: CDR1 GTSNPN, CDR2 SVGIG (reference sequence). This CDR3 region has 14 residues. CDR3: CAWNQGLNTGELFF. Written as DNA, the CDR3 is TGTGCCTGGAATCAGGGGCTCAACACCGGGGAGCTGTTTTTT.

This clone came up once. The rearrangement uses TRBV4-1 and TRBJ2-1; 12 bases map to TRBD2. This CDR3 has 19 residues. CDR1 MGHRA and CDR2 YSYEKL come from the germline V gene. Trimming cost V 0 bases and J 1 base; bases outside gene matches: 7. The CDR3 loop is CASSQDTLAGGRSYNEQFF. As DNA, the CDR3 is TGCGCCAGCAGCCAAGATACCCTAGCGGGGGGGCGGTCCTACAATGAGCAGTTCTTC.